The clone carrying this T cell receptor beta chain was found many times. Its antigen is not identified. This entry belongs to a study of T-cell reconstitution after alpha-beta-depleted transplantation in children. The CDR3 is made up of 15 amino acids. The trim removed 4 bases at V and 4 bases at J, leaving 8 bases unmatched. Looked up from germline, CDR1 is SGHRS and CDR2 is YFSETQ. Findings and limits, study-wide: Fresh T-cell production supplied most of the T-cell counts and diversity seen one year after transplant. In patients about two months after transplant, alpha-beta T cells reportedly arose from several hundred expanded graft clones.

A TCRbeta library incorporating unique molecular identifiers was prepared. TCRdb fed the PCR reads into MiXCR, producing one record per CDR3 protein. The sample consists of a few hundred thousand distinct CDR3 sequences, 13% of them appearing once. The specimen comprised PBMCs, mostly from graft donor cells, sampled 360 days after TCRalphabeta/CD19-depleted stem cell transplant. This sequence joins TRBV5-1 and TRBJ2-3; 8 bases map to TRBD1. This clonotype originated in a male patient aged 5 to 17 who had a stem cell transplant for acute myeloid leukemia, so the T cells may come from the graft donor. CDR3 DNA sequence: TGCGCCAGCAGCCTCAGGGGACAGGTGGCAGATACGCAGTATTTT. It codes for CASSLRGQVADTQYF.